These T cell receptor beta chains were read from a single sample in a study of identical twins. TCRdb independently ran MiXCR on the 5' RACE reads; one entry per CDR3 protein. In the table there are around 690,000 distinct CDR3 sequences, 20% to 25% of which are singletons. These data also featured in a second study, about T cells expressing NK-cell markers.

The sequenced sample was PBMCs. The receptors were gathered from a woman aged 18-35 years in good health. Both conserved end residues are part of each CDR3. The D gene is left open where the match is weak.

j_call d_call v_call cdr3_aa
TRBJ1-1 - TRBV7-9 CASSLETGHESFF
TRBJ2-2 TRBD2 TRBV7-9 CASSFSGLAVTGELFF
TRBJ2-7 - TRBV7-2 CASSWSGGIPSYEQYF
TRBJ1-2 - TRBV20-1 CSARRAFQGYTF
TRBJ2-3 TRBD2 TRBV18 CASSPTGGGGTDTQYF
TRBJ2-1 - TRBV5-1 CASSLPGRGYNEQFF
TRBJ2-1 - TRBV6-5 CASSYSGENFSYNEQFF
TRBJ1-4 - TRBV5-1 CASRLGVGTPEKLFF
TRBJ1-4 - TRBV12-3/TRBV12-4 CASSSGTIRDGKLFF
TRBJ2-1 TRBD1 TRBV5-5 CASSNLPGQGPNNEQFF
TRBJ2-5 - TRBV2 CASLRLETQYF
TRBJ2-7 - TRBV5-1 CASSPGPQAPGQYF
TRBJ2-3 - TRBV6-4 CASSLRVGTDTQYF
TRBJ2-1 TRBD2 TRBV20-1 CSASPFGAGGTNEQFF
TRBJ2-1 - TRBV12-3/TRBV12-4 CASSLRGSAPYNEQFF
TRBJ2-7 - TRBV12-3/TRBV12-4 CASSLDLDIPEQYF
TRBJ2-3 TRBD1 TRBV29-1 CSVGTGGLDTQYF
TRBJ2-3 TRBD2 TRBV5-1 CASSLLLAGVVDTQYF
TRBJ1-1 TRBD1 TRBV10-3 CAISESTGGAETEAFF
TRBJ2-7 TRBD2 TRBV29-1 CSVAGGQAYEQYF
TRBJ2-7 TRBD1 TRBV6-1 CASKDRATSEQYF
TRBJ1-2 - TRBV10-3 CAISEPNGTGRYGYTF
TRBJ2-1 - TRBV20-1 CSALRNEQFF
TRBJ2-3 TRBD2 TRBV10-1 CASSGDGLAGDTQYF
TRBJ2-1 TRBD2 TRBV7-2 CASSFSGTRGGEQFF
TRBJ2-1 TRBD1 TRBV24-1 CATSDPLGTGNEQFF
TRBJ2-5 - TRBV4-2 CASSHRRAAGETQYF
TRBJ2-5 - TRBV5-6 CASSSGVGGRETQYF
TRBJ1-4 TRBD1 TRBV7-9 CASSFGDRVLEKLFF
TRBJ1-1 - TRBV20-1 CSATSIRAGTEAFF
TRBJ2-5 - TRBV10-2 CASSAGLGAETQYF
TRBJ1-1 - TRBV7-3 CASSLLLLGNEHTEAFF
TRBJ2-2 TRBD1 TRBV20-1 CSARDRVTGELFF
TRBJ2-3 - TRBV7-2 CASSLVDSRDTQYF
TRBJ1-1 - TRBV12-5 CASGTNGVETEAFF
TRBJ2-2 - TRBV11-2 CASSGPGVGELFF
TRBJ2-2 - TRBV20-1 CSAGAWGELFF
TRBJ2-1 - TRBV5-1 CASGERGTPNEQFF
TRBJ2-1 TRBD2 TRBV16 CASRPGGGHNEQFF
TRBJ2-1 TRBD2 TRBV12-3/TRBV12-4 CASRRLARANEQFF
TRBJ1-1 TRBD1 TRBV12-3/TRBV12-4 CASTSGQFTEAFF
TRBJ2-3 - TRBV2 CASNEGGLTDTQYF